This T cell receptor (beta chain) was sequenced for a study of shared clonotypes between healthy human individuals. The CDR3 runs to 12 residues. The germline V and J ends were trimmed by 4 bases and 13 bases, with 13 bases remaining between them. Per the germline V gene, CDR1 is MDHEN and CDR2 is SYDVKM. Concerning this clone itself: The antigen remains undetermined.

Donors comprised only Caucasian adults living in Nashville, Tennessee. Overall study results and limits: Non-shared clonotypes displayed generation probabilities falling below those of clonotypes present in all four donors.

The test was conducted at deep level. Genomic DNA of every subset was divided equally among multiple immunoSEQ plates. The repertoire was sequenced with immunoSEQ multiplex PCR; TCRdb's copy has only in-frame clones and lacks some. The sample yields fewer than 2.5 million clones, under 95% seen once. The sequence was obtained from a man aged 18 to 35 in good health. Some clones in this sample may be carry-over from other donors' samples. This chain connects TRBV28 to TRBJ2-2; D ambiguous. The material sequenced was naive CD4+ T cells from PBMCs. Subset indicated: CD45RA+ positively selected. The CDR3 region has the DNA TGTGCCAGCAGTTACCCGAAGGCCGGGCTGTTTTTT. This sequence encodes CASSYPKAGLFF. The whole variable domain, remainder taken from reference TRBV28 and TRBJ2-2, is DVKVTQSSRYLVKRTGEKVFLECVQDMDHENMFWYRQDPGLGLRLIYFSYDVKMKEKGDIPEGYSVSREKKERFSLILESASTNQTSMYLCASSYPKAGLFFGEGSRLTVL.